This record looks at one T cell receptor beta chain sequence and its context. Data came from immunoSEQ multiplex PCR; TCRdb stores just in-frame clones and leaves some out. Of tens of thousands of clones detected, around 87% appear once; the ten largest clones hold under 2%. Trimming stripped 3 bases from V and 0 bases from J, with 12 bases between. CDR3 length equals 17 residues. CDR1 and CDR2 (germline): MNHNS, SASEGT. The data stem from a study of OX40 agonist ivuxolimab in advanced cancers. Sequences were derived from CD4+ or CD8+ T cells sorted from blood, sampled in a trial of the OX40 agonist ivuxolimab. The receptor was isolated from an adult with an advanced solid tumor such as melanoma, head and neck, liver or kidney cancer. This rearrangement joins TRBV6-1 to TRBJ2-6; D is possibly TRBD2 (6 bases). In DNA form, the CDR3 reads TGTGCCAGCAGTGATCTGGCGGGGTCCTCTGGGGCCAACGTCCTGACTTTC. As protein: CASSDLAGSSGANVLTF.